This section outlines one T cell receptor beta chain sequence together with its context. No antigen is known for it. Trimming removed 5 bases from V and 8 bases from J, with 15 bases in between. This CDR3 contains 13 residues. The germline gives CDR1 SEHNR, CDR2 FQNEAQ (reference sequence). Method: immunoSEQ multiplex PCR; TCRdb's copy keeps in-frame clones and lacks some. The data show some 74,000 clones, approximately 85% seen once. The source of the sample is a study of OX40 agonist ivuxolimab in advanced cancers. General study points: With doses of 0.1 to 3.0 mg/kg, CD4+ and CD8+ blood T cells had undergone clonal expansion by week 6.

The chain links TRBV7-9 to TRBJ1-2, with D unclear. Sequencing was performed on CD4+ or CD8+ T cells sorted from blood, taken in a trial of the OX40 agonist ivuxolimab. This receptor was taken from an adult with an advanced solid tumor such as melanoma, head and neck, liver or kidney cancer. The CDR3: CASSRSLVGGYTF. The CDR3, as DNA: TGTGCCAGCAGCCGTAGTCTGGTTGGAGGCTACACCTTC.